These T cell receptor beta chains were read from a single sample in a study of OX40 agonist ivuxolimab in advanced cancers. Repertoires were generated with immunoSEQ multiplex PCR, while TCRdb's copy carries only in-frame clones and drops some. The sample consists of around 94,000 clones, more than 85% of them appearing once. The sample consisted of CD4+ or CD8+ T cells sorted from blood, taken in a trial of the OX40 agonist ivuxolimab. These receptor sequences come from an adult with an advanced solid tumor such as melanoma, head and neck, liver or kidney cancer. The CDR3 runs from the conserved cysteine through the conserved F or W. D genes are given only for firm matches. The listing skips clone size in some rows; elsewhere it reads once, few, many or a size class.

j_call | clone_size | d_call | v_call | cdr3_nt | cdr3_aa
TRBJ1-5 | - | TRBD1 | TRBV9 | TGTGCCAGCAGCGTAGCTACGACAGGGAAAAATGGTGATCAGCCCCAGCATTTT | CASSVATTGKNGDQPQHF
TRBJ2-3 | - | - | TRBV29-1 | TGCAGCGTTGATTCGAGGTATACGCAGTATTTT | CSVDSRYTQYF
TRBJ1-1 | few | - | TRBV30 | TGTGCCTGGGGCCCTCGGACGGGAAGGTGGGCTTTCTTT | CAWGPRTGRWAFF
TRBJ1-1 | - | - | TRBV7-6 | TGTGCCAGCAGCTTAGAACCCACGAACACTGAAGCTTTCTTT | CASSLEPTNTEAFF
TRBJ2-5 | - | TRBD2 | TRBV18 | TGTGCCAGCTCACCTACTAGCGGGGGGGCCGAGGAAGAGACCCAGTACTTC | CASSPTSGGAEEETQYF
TRBJ2-1 | - | - | TRBV11-2 | TGTGCCAGCAGCTTAGCTCCCTGGGGGCAGGCGGATGAGCAGTTCTTC | CASSLAPWGQADEQFF
TRBJ2-2 | - | TRBD2 | TRBV19 | TGTGCCAGTAGTACAGGACTAGCGGGAGGGTATACCGGGGAGCTGTTTTTT | CASSTGLAGGYTGELFF
TRBJ1-5 | - | - | TRBV2 | TGTGCCAGCAGCCCCCCCGAAACAAACTATCAGCCCCAGCATTTT | CASSPPETNYQPQHF
TRBJ1-1 | - | - | TRBV7-8 | TGTGCCAGCAGCTTAACAACGGGGTGGGGCACTGAAGCTTTCTTT | CASSLTTGWGTEAFF
TRBJ1-5 | - | - | TRBV6-1 | TGTGCCAGCAGTGAAAGTTTCAATCAGCCCCAGCATTTT | CASSESFNQPQHF
TRBJ2-1 | - | - | TRBV6-5 | TGTGCCAGCAGTTACCAGGGTTCGAATGAGCAGTTCTTC | CASSYQGSNEQFF
TRBJ1-2 | - | TRBD1 | TRBV29-1 | TGCAGCGTTGTCGGGACAGGGGGCGACTATGGCTACACCTTC | CSVVGTGGDYGYTF
TRBJ2-2 | - | - | TRBV15 | TGTGCCACCAGTCCGAATTCGGGCAGCGGGGAGCTGTTTTTT | CATSPNSGSGELFF
TRBJ2-3 | - | - | TRBV19 | TGTGCCAGTACCAGCTTTGCGGGCGGACGCACAGATACGCAGTATTTT | CASTSFAGGRTDTQYF
TRBJ2-4 | - | - | TRBV9 | TGTGCCAGCAGTGGTCAAGGGGAAGCCAAAAACATTCAGTACTTC | CASSGQGEAKNIQYF
TRBJ1-6 | - | - | TRBV18 | TGTGCCAGCTCACCCACGGATACGGGGGCACCCCTCCACTTT | CASSPTDTGAPLHF
TRBJ2-4 | once | - | TRBV27 | TGTGCCAGCAGTTTAGGGGCAGGGGGGGTTGTTCAGTACTTC | CASSLGAGGVVQYF
TRBJ1-2 | - | TRBD1 | TRBV4-1 | TGCGCCAGCAGCCAAGGGGGACAGTCCTATGGCTACACCTTC | CASSQGGQSYGYTF
TRBJ2-7 | once | TRBD1 | TRBV27 | TGTGCCAGCAGTTTATCGCCGGACAGGACTTACGAGCAGTACTTC | CASSLSPDRTYEQYF
TRBJ2-7 | - | - | TRBV5-6 | TGTGCCAGCAGCTTGAGAACAGTCGAGCAGTACTTC | CASSLRTVEQYF
TRBJ2-7 | - | - | TRBV27 | TGTGCCAGCAGTTGGGGACACACCTACGAGCAGTACTTC | CASSWGHTYEQYF
TRBJ2-3 | - | - | TRBV7-8 | TGTGCCAGCAGCTTAGCGGGGGCGAGCACAGATACGCAGTATTTT | CASSLAGASTDTQYF
TRBJ2-5 | - | - | TRBV30 | TGTGCCTGGAGTGAAGACATTATTCAAGAGACCCAGTACTTC | CAWSEDIIQETQYF
TRBJ1-2 | - | TRBD1 | TRBV6-5 | TGTGCCAGCAGTTACACCCCGACAGGGGAGGACGGCTACACCTTC | CASSYTPTGEDGYTF
TRBJ2-7 | - | TRBD1 | TRBV4-1 | TGCGCCAGCAGCCAGATGGGACAGGGGGCCTACGAGCAGTACTTC | CASSQMGQGAYEQYF
TRBJ2-1 | - | - | TRBV4-1 | TGCGCCAGCAGTCCGATGACCTACAATGAGCAGTTCTTC | CASSPMTYNEQFF
TRBJ1-2 | - | - | TRBV29-1 | TGCAGCGTTGTTGGGACGGATAAGGTTAACTATGGCTACACCTTC | CSVVGTDKVNYGYTF
TRBJ2-5 | - | TRBD2 | TRBV2 | TGTGCCAGCAGTGAGTGGGGACTAGCGGCCCAAGAGACCCAGTACTTC | CASSEWGLAAQETQYF
TRBJ1-3 | - | TRBD1 | TRBV9 | TGTGCCAGCAGCGTTCAGGGGACAGGGCGAGGCTCTGGAAACACCATATATTTT | CASSVQGTGRGSGNTIYF
TRBJ2-1 | - | TRBD1 | TRBV9 | TGTGCCAGCAGCGTAGGGGACAGGGGGTTTCGGGATGAGCAGTTCTTC | CASSVGDRGFRDEQFF
TRBJ2-1 | - | TRBD2 | TRBV19 | TGTGCCAGTAGTATCCCCCGGGAGGGCCCAAAGAATGAGCAGTTCTTC | CASSIPREGPKNEQFF
TRBJ1-1 | - | - | TRBV19 | TGTGCCAGTACCCCACCTTCCCGGGCGCGGACTGAAGCTTTCTTT | CASTPPSRARTEAFF
TRBJ2-3 | once | TRBD2 | TRBV27 | TGTGCCAGCGTGGCCCGGGAAGCGGGGGTTAGCACAGATACGCAGTATTTT | CASVAREAGVSTDTQYF
TRBJ2-3 | - | - | TRBV7-9 | TGTGCCAGCAGCTTACCCGACTTAAGCCCTAGCACAGATACGCAGTATTTT | CASSLPDLSPSTDTQYF
TRBJ2-7 | - | TRBD2 | TRBV4-1 | TGCGCCAGCAGCCTAGGACTAGAGGACGAGCAGTACTTC | CASSLGLEDEQYF
TRBJ2-5 | once | - | TRBV5-6 | TGTGCCAGCAGCTTGGAGGGCAGGCCAGAGACCCAGTACTTC | CASSLEGRPETQYF
TRBJ2-7 | - | - | TRBV19 | TGTGCCAGTAGTATAGCTACTACCTACGAGCAGTACTTC | CASSIATTYEQYF
TRBJ2-1 | once | - | TRBV14 | TGTGCCAGCAGCCAAGTTGGAGGCTCCTACAATGAGCAGTTCTTC | CASSQVGGSYNEQFF
TRBJ2-5 | - | - | TRBV15 | TGTGCCACCAGCAGCGTAGGGGGGGAGACCCAGTACTTC | CATSSVGGETQYF
TRBJ1-2 | - | - | TRBV5-1 | TGCGCCAGCAGCTTGGAAAACGACTATGGCTACACCTTC | CASSLENDYGYTF
TRBJ1-1 | - | TRBD1 | TRBV9 | TGTGCCAGCAGCGACTCCGGGACAGGGGACACTGAAGCTTTCTTT | CASSDSGTGDTEAFF
TRBJ2-7 | - | - | TRBV2 | TGTGCCAGCAGATTACCGAGGACCTACGAGCAGTACTTC | CASRLPRTYEQYF
TRBJ2-7 | once | - | TRBV11-3 | TGTGCCAGCAGCGACCGGGACAAGGACAACGAGCAGTACTTC | CASSDRDKDNEQYF
TRBJ2-5 | - | TRBD1 | TRBV6-5 | TGTGCCAGCAGACGCGGGACAGGGGGCGCGGAGACCCAGTACTTC | CASRRGTGGAETQYF